The 23 T cell receptor beta chains below were found in one sample sequenced in a study of vaccination and CD4 T cells after COVID-19 (dated by TCRdb to the early 2020s). Receptors were amplified or captured by PCR. Sequencing was carried out with an Illumina iSeq 100. TCRdb ran its own pipeline on the public reads, namely fastp trimming at Q25 and MiXCR clone calling, and kept in-frame beta chains. Every entry covers one CDR3 protein and lists the most common genes and DNA from its rows. The sample yields some 21,000 distinct CDR3 sequences; more than 45% were counted once. The ten largest account for 0.99% of the sample. The starting material was CD4+ T cells from blood, obtained before SARS-CoV-2 vaccination. All receptors derive from a human donor who had recovered from COVID-19.

The V gene is TRBV2, the J gene TRBJ1-5, with 7 bases fitting TRBD1. This CDR3 contains 14 residues. V lost 4 bases and J lost 1; bases outside the gene matches: 1. Germline lookup yields CDR1 SNHLY and CDR2 FYNNEI. The CDR3 sequence: CASSGQGSNQPQHF. CDR3 DNA: TGTGCCAGCAGTGGACAGGGAAGCAATCAGCCCCAGCATTTT. The variable domain in full, with the rest retrieved from reference TRBV2 and TRBJ1-5, is EPEVTQTPSHQVTQMGQEVILRCVPISNHLYFYWYRQILGQKVEFLVSFYNNEISEKSEIFDDQFSVERPDGSNFTLKIRSTKLEDSAMYFCASSGQGSNQPQHFGDGTRLSIL.

The V gene is TRBV7-8, the J gene TRBJ2-7; the D gene is possibly TRBD1 (6 bases). Trimming took off 0 bases at V and 2 bases at J, with 14 bases between the two ends. The CDR3 is made up of 16 amino acids. Germline V gene data show CDR1 as SGHVS and CDR2 as FQNEAQ. CDR3 DNA: TGTGCCAGCAGCTTAGCCGTGACAGGAATAGCCTACGAGCAGTACTTC. This gives the protein CASSLAVTGIAYEQYF.

The chain carries TRBV7-9 and TRBJ1-5; 8 bases line up with TRBD1. The V and J ends lost 5 bases and 4 bases, in that order; junction bases with no gene match: 4. CDR1 is SEHNR, CDR2 FQNEAQ, per germline (reference sequence). The CDR3 has 14 residues. CDR3 residues: CASSPQGANQPQHF. The CDR3 nucleotides read TGTGCCAGCAGCCCTCAGGGGGCAAATCAGCCCCAGCATTTT.

This clonotype appeared once. The V gene is TRBV30, the J gene TRBJ1-1, with a possible D match to TRBD1 (6 bases). CDR1 is GTSNPN, CDR2 SVGIG, per germline (reference sequence). The CDR3 runs to 14 residues. V was pared by 5 bases and J by 3 bases, with 16 bases between. CDR3: CAWAGGFRDTEAFF. The CDR3 DNA follows: TGTGCCTGGGCCGGGGGCTTTAGGGACACTGAAGCTTTCTTT.

The chain carries TRBV25-1 and TRBJ2-7, with 10 nucleotides matching TRBD2. The trim removed 4 bases at V and 3 bases at J, leaving 3 bases unmatched. This CDR3 has 14 amino acids. The germline V gene encodes CDR1 MGHDK and CDR2 SYGVNS. CDR3 region: CASSGWTSGYEQYF. The DNA for the CDR3 is TGTGCCAGCAGTGGTTGGACTAGCGGCTACGAGCAGTACTTC.

CDR3 sequence reads: CASSLYQETQYF. The CDR3 DNA follows: TGTGCCAGCAGCTTGTACCAAGAGACCCAGTACTTC. The chain uses TRBV7-2 and TRBJ2-5, with D uncertain. V lost 3 bases and J 0 bases, leaving 2 bases between the germline ends. The CDR3 runs to 12 residues. The germline gives CDR1 SGHTA, CDR2 FQGNSA.

The rearrangement joins TRBV5-1 to TRBJ1-5, with D possibly TRBD1 on 6 matching bases. V gave up 0 bases and J gave up 2 bases, with 6 bases separating them. Per germline, CDR1 SGHRS and CDR2 YFSETQ. The length of the CDR3 is 14 residues. Here the CDR3 DNA reads TGCGCCAGCAGCTTGGCAGGGGGCAATCAGCCCCAGCATTTT. Translation gives CASSLAGGNQPQHF.

This clonotype was counted only a few times. The chain couples TRBV28 to TRBJ1-6, with D hard to call. Germline loops: CDR1 MDHEN, CDR2 SYDVKM. The CDR3 length is 15 residues. Trimming took 6 bases from V and 5 from J, leaving 14 bases between them. CDR3 region: CASSLNRGNNSPLHF. CDR3 sequence (DNA): TGTGCCAGCAGCCTAAACCGGGGTAATAATTCACCCCTCCACTTT.

The V and J genes are TRBV4-1 and TRBJ2-5, with a weak D call TRBD2 (6 bases). V was cut by 5 bases and J by 2 bases, with 15 bases left in between. This CDR3 contains 15 residues. Germline V gene sequence: CDR1 MGHRA, CDR2 YSYEKL. This chain's CDR3 is CASSEGGRAQETQYF. In nucleotides, the CDR3 is TGCGCCAGCAGCGAGGGAGGTCGAGCTCAAGAGACCCAGTACTTC.

This rearrangement joins TRBV4-3 to TRBJ1-2; 10 bases map to TRBD1. Germline V gene data show CDR1 as LGHNA and CDR2 as YSLEER. The CDR3 contains 15 residues. Trimming took 0 bases from V and 8 from J; bases not matched to a gene: 6. The CDR3 DNA reads as TGCGCCAGCAGCCAAGATCTGGGGACAGGGGTAGGCTACACCTTC. This gives the protein CASSQDLGTGVGYTF.

The chain joins TRBV18 to TRBJ1-5; tentatively, D is TRBD1 (6 bases). Trimming removed 0 bases at V and 6 bases at J, with 9 bases between. This CDR3 spans 14 amino acids. Germline assignment: CDR1 KGHSH and CDR2 LQKENI. The CDR3 DNA reads TGTGCCAGCTCACCACCTGGGGGCAGTCAGCCCCAGCATTTT. Amino acid sequence: CASSPPGGSQPQHF.

This chain connects TRBV20-1 to TRBJ2-5; a weak D match, TRBD2 (6 bases). Germline loops: CDR1 DFQATT, CDR2 SNEGSKA (reference sequence). CDR3 size: 12 residues. V shed 3 bases and J shed 5 bases, with 10 bases lying between them. In nucleotides, the CDR3 is TGCAGTGCTAGCGGGAGATCGGAGACCCAGTACTTC. Translation gives CSASGRSETQYF.

The chain employs TRBV7-2 and TRBJ1-1; D call uncertain. Trimming shortened V by 2 bases and J by 3 bases, and 7 bases separated the two germline ends. This CDR3 comprises 13 residues. The V gene's germline CDR1 is SGHTA and CDR2 FQGNSA. Here the CDR3 DNA reads TGTGCCAGCAGCTTATATATGGACACTGAAGCTTTCTTT. Translation gives CASSLYMDTEAFF.

J is TRBJ1-5 and V is TRBV7-8; D uncertain. Germline V gene data show CDR1 as SGHVS and CDR2 as FQNEAQ. Trimming took 4 bases from V and 0 from J, leaving 16 bases between them. CDR3 size: 17 residues. CDR3 loop: CASSSTDAYYSNQPQHF. DNA of the CDR3: TGTGCCAGCAGCTCTACGGACGCCTATTATAGCAATCAGCCCCAGCATTTT.

The V call is TRBV7-9, the J call TRBJ2-5, with TRBD2 identical over 7 bases. V lost 0 bases to trimming and J lost 5 bases; unmatched junction nucleotides: 3. The CDR3 has 14 residues. Germline assignment: CDR1 SEHNR and CDR2 FQNEAQ (reference sequence). DNA for the CDR3: TGTGCCAGCAGCTTAGCTCTCGGGAGGGAGACCCAGTACTTC. It specifies CASSLALGRETQYF.

V gene TRBV2 combines with J gene TRBJ2-3; the match to TRBD2 covers 13 bases. Germline CDR1 is SNHLY and CDR2 is FYNNEI. The CDR3 extends over 18 amino acids. V lost 6 bases to trimming and J lost 1 base; unmatched junction nucleotides: 10. The chain's CDR3 is CASRLLAGGPGGTDTQYF. The CDR3 DNA follows: TGTGCCAGCAGGCTACTAGCGGGAGGGCCGGGTGGCACAGATACGCAGTATTTT.

The rearrangement links TRBV7-2 to TRBJ2-7, with TRBD2 identical over 9 bases. CDR3 length: 17 amino acids. Trimming at V came to 3 bases and at J to 2 bases, leaving 11 bases not matched to a gene. Germline V gene data show CDR1 as SGHTA and CDR2 as FQGNSA. CDR3 sequence reads: CASSLGKPGLATYEQYF. The CDR3 nucleotides read TGTGCCAGCAGCTTGGGAAAACCGGGACTAGCAACCTACGAGCAGTACTTC.

V and J are TRBV7-2 and TRBJ2-7; 13 bases match TRBD2. V gave up 4 bases and J gave up 3 bases; unmatched junction bases: 6. The length of the CDR3 is 16 residues. Germline assignment: CDR1 SGHTA and CDR2 FQGNSA. CDR3 nucleotides: TGTGCCAGCAGCTCCTATAGACTAGCGGGGGGCTACGAGCAGTACTTC. It is translated as CASSSYRLAGGYEQYF.

This chain joins TRBV7-2 and TRBJ2-4, with TRBD2 matching 9 bases. The CDR3 totals 16 residues. Trimming took 5 bases from V and 2 from J; bases not matched to a gene: 7. Germline-derived CDR1 and CDR2 are SGHTA and FQGNSA. The CDR3 loop is CASSPIAGVTKNIQYF. The DNA of the CDR3 is TGTGCCAGCAGCCCGATAGCGGGAGTAACCAAAAACATTCAGTACTTC. The variable domain in full, completed from reference TRBV7-2 and TRBJ2-4, reads GAGVSQSPSNKVTEKGKDVELRCDPISGHTALYWYRQSLGQGLEFLIYFQGNSAPDKSGLPSDRFSAERTGGSVSTLTIQRTQQEDSAVYLCASSPIAGVTKNIQYFGAGTRLSVL.

The chain recombines TRBV5-1 with TRBJ1-2; D uncertain. V lost 0 bases to trimming and J lost 7 bases, with 19 bases between them. Germline V gene data show CDR1 as SGHRS and CDR2 as YFSETQ. The CDR3 extends over 16 amino acids. CDR3 DNA: TGCGCCAGCAGCTTGGCCGCGGGAACAAGCTCGTTTGGCTACACCTTC. Protein sequence: CASSLAAGTSSFGYTF.

Only a few counts were recorded for this clonotype. The J gene is TRBJ2-5, the V gene TRBV20-1; D might be TRBD1 or TRBD2, each matching 6 bases. Looked up from germline, CDR1 is DFQATT and CDR2 is SNEGSKA (reference sequence). CDR3 length: 15 amino acids. Trimming shortened V by 5 bases and J by 1 base, and 17 bases separated the two germline ends. For the CDR3, the DNA is TGCAGTGCTCCGGGGGCCCAGGGCTTCCAAGAGACCCAGTACTTC. It is translated as CSAPGAQGFQETQYF.

The chain links TRBV6-1 to TRBJ2-3; 9 positions match TRBD2. The junction had 16 bases not matched to a gene; V was cut back by 10 bases and J by 5 bases. The CDR3 loop spans 16 amino acids. Germline V gives CDR1 MNHNS, CDR2 SASEGT. CDR3 DNA: TGTGCCACAGGAGGAATAGGAGGCGGGAGGGGAGATACGCAGTATTTT. This sequence encodes CATGGIGGGRGDTQYF.

This clonotype was found a few times. This rearrangement joins TRBV27 to TRBJ2-5, with unresolved D. Germline V CDR1 and CDR2: MNHEY, SMNVEV (reference sequence). The length of the CDR3 is 18 residues. V was cut by 2 bases and J by 5 bases, with 24 bases left in between. The CDR3 reads CASSLGVANSAAGETQYF. The CDR3 bases are TGTGCCAGCAGTTTAGGGGTTGCGAACAGCGCCGCTGGTGAGACCCAGTACTTC.